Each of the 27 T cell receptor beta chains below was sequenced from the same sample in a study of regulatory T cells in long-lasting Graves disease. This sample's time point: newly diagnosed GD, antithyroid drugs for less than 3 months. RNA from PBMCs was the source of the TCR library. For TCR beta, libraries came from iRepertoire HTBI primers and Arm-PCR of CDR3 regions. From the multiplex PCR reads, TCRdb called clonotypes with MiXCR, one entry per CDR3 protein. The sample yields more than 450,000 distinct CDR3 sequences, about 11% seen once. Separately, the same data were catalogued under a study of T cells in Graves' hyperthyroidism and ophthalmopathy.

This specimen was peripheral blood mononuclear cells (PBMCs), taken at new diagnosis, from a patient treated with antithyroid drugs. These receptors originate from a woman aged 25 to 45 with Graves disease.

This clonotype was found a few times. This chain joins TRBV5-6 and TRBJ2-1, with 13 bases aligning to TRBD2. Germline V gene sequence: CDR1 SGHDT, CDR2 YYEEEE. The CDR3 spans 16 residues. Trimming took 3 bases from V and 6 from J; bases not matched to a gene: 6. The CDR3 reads CASSSGLAGPGNEQFF. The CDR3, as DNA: TGTGCCAGCAGCTCGGGACTAGCGGGACCCGGCAATGAGCAGTTCTTC.

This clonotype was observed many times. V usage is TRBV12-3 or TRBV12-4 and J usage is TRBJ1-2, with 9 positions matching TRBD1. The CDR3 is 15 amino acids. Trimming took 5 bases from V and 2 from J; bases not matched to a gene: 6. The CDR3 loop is CASSPRQGGNYGYTF. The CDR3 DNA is TGTGCCAGCAGTCCCAGACAGGGGGGGAACTATGGCTACACCTTC.

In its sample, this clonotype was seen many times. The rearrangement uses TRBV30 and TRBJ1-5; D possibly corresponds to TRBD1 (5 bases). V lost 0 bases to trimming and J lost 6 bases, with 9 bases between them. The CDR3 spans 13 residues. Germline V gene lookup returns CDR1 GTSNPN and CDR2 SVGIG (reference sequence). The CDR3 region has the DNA TGTGCCTGGAGTGTATCAGGGAGTCAGCCCCAGCATTTT. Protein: CAWSVSGSQPQHF. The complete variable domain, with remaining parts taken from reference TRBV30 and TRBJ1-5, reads SQTIHQWPATLVQPVGSPLSLECTVEGTSNPNLYWYRQAAGRGLQLLFYSVGIGQISSEVPQNLSASRPQDRQFILSSKKLLLSDSGFYLCAWSVSGSQPQHFGDGTRLSIL.

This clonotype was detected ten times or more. Here the CDR3 DNA reads TGTGCCAGCGGAGGGGCACCGGGGCCCCAGCATTTT. Protein: CASGGAPGPQHF. The gene calls are TRBV28 and TRBJ1-5; the D gene is possibly TRBD1 (5 bases). CDR3 length: 12 amino acids. CDR1 is MDHEN, CDR2 SYDVKM, per germline. The V end lost 8 bases, the J end lost 9 bases, and 14 bases lay between the germline ends.

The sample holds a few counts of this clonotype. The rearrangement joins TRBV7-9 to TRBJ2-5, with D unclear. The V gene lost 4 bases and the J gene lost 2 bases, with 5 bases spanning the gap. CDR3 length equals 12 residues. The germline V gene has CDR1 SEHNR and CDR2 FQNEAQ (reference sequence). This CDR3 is CASSWPQETQYF. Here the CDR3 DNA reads TGTGCCAGCAGCTGGCCGCAAGAGACCCAGTACTTC.

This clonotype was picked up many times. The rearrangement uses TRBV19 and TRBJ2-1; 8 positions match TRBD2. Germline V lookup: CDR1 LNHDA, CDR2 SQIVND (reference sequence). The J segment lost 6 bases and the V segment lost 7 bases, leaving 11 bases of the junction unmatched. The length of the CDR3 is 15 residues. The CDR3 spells CASTRNLAGGNEQFF. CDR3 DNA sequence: TGTGCCAGTACCCGAAACCTAGCGGGTGGCAATGAGCAGTTCTTC.

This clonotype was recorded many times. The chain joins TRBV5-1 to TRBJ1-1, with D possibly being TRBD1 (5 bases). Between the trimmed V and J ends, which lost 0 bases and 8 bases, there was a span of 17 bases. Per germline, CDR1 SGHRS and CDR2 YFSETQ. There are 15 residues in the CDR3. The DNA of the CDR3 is TGCGCCAGCAGCTTGGTAGGCGTGTGGGGCACCGAAGCTTTCTTT. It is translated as CASSLVGVWGTEAFF.

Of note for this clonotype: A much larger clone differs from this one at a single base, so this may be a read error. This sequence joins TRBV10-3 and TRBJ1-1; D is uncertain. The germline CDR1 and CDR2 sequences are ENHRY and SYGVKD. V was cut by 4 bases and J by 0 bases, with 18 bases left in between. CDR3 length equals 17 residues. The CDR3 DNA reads TGTGCCATCAGTGGAAGGTTCGACGGACTCATGAACACTGAAGCTTTCTTT. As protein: CAISGRFDGLMNTEAFF.

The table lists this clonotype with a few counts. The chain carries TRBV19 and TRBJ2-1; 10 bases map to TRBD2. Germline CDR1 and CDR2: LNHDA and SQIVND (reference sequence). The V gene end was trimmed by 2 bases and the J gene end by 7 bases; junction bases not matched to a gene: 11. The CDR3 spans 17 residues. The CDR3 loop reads CASSITLAGAGQNEQFF. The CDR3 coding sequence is TGTGCCAGTAGTATAACTCTAGCGGGAGCGGGTCAAAATGAGCAGTTCTTC.

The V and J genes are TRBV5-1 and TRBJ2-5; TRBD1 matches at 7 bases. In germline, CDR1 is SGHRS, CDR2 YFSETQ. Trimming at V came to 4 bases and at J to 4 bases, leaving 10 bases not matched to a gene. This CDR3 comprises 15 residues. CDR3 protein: CASSLSTPGGETQYF. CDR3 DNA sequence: TGCGCCAGCAGCCTCTCGACCCCAGGGGGAGAGACCCAGTACTTC. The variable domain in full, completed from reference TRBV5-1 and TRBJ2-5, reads KAGVTQTPRYLIKTRGQQVTLSCSPISGHRSVSWYQQTPGQGLQFLFEYFSETQRNKGNFPGRFSGRQFSNSRSEMNVSTLELGDSALYLCASSLSTPGGETQYFGPGTRLLVL.

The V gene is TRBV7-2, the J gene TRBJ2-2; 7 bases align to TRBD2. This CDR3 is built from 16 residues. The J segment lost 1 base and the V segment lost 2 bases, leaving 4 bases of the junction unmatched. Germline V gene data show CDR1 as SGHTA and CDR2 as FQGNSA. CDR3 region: CASSLTASGNTGELFF. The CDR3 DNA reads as TGTGCCAGCAGCTTAACAGCTAGCGGGAACACCGGGGAGCTGTTTTTT.

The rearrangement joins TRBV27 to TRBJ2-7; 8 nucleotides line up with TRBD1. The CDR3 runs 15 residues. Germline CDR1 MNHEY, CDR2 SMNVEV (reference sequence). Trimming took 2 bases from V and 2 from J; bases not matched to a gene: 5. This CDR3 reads CASSLRTRGPYEQYF. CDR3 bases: TGTGCCAGCAGTTTAAGGACCAGGGGGCCCTACGAGCAGTACTTC.

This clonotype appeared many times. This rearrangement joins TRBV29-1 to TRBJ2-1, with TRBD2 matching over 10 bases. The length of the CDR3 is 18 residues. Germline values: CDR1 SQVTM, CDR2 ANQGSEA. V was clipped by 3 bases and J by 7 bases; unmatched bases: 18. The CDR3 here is CSVEAAREDSGRWNEQFF. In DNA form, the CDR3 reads TGCAGCGTTGAGGCGGCCCGGGAAGATAGCGGGAGGTGGAATGAGCAGTTCTTC.

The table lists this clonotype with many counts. The CDR3 coding sequence is TGTGCCAGCAGATCGCTAGCGGGAGGGCCCTACAATGAGCAGTTCTTC. Its protein is CASRSLAGGPYNEQFF. This chain connects TRBV11-2 to TRBJ2-1; 12 nucleotides match TRBD2. This CDR3 region has 16 residues. The germline CDR1 and CDR2 sequences are SGHAT and FQNNGV. J lost 2 bases, V lost 6 bases, and 5 bases had no gene match.

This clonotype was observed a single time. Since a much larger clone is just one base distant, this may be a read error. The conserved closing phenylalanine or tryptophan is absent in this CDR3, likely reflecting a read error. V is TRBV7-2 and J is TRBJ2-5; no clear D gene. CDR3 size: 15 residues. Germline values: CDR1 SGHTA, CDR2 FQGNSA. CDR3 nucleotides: TGTGCCAGCAGCGTAGCTGAGCGACTCGGGGAGACCCAGTACCTC. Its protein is CASSVAERLGETQYL.

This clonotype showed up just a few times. The CDR3: CASSLILAGTGELFF. The CDR3 coding sequence is TGTGCCAGCAGTTTAATCCTAGCGGGGACCGGGGAGCTGTTTTTT. The chain combines TRBV6-5 with TRBJ2-2; 9 bases line up with TRBD2. J gave up 5 bases and V 4 bases, and 5 bases lay outside the gene matches. There are 15 residues in the CDR3. In germline, CDR1 is MNHEY, CDR2 SVGAGI.

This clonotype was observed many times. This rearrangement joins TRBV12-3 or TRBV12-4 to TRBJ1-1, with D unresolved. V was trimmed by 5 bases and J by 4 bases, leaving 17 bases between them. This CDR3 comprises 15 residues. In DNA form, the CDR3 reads TGTGCCAGCAGTCCCCGGTCGAGGAGGACCACTGAAGCTTTCTTT. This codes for CASSPRSRRTTEAFF.

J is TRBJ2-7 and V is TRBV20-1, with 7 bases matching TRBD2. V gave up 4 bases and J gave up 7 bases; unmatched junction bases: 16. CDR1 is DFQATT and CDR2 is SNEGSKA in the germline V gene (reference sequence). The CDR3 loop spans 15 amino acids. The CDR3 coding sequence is TGCAGTGCTACCCGGCAAGGCCGCGTGGGAGGGGAGCAGTACTTC. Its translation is CSATRQGRVGGEQYF.

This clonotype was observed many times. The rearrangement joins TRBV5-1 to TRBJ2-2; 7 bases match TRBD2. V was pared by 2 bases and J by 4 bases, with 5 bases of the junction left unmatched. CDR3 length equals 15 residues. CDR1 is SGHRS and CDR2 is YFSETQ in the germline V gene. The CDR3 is CASSFLAVSTGELFF. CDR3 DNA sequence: TGCGCCAGCAGCTTTCTAGCGGTTAGCACCGGGGAGCTGTTTTTT.

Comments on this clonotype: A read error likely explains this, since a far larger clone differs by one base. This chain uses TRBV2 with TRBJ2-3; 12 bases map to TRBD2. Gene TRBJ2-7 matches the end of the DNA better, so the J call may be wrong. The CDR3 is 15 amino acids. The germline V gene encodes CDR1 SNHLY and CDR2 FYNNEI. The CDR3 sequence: CASSDLAGGYNEQYF. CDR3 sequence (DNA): TGTGCCAGCAGTGATCTAGCGGGAGGGTACAATGAGCAGTACTTC.

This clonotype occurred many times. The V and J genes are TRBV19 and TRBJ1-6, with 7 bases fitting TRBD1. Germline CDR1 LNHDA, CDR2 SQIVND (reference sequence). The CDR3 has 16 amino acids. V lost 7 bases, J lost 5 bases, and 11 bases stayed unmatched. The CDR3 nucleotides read TGTGCCAGTACAGAAAAAGGGGGCATCAATAATTCACCCCTCCACTTT. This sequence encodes CASTEKGGINNSPLHF.

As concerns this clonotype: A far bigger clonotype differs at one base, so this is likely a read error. DNA for the CDR3: TGTGCCAGCAGCCTGGATTATAGCACAGATACGCAGTATTTT. Amino acid sequence: CASSLDYSTDTQYF. This chain joins TRBV11-1 and TRBJ2-3, with unresolved D. V shed 5 bases and J shed 0 bases, with 9 bases lying between them. The CDR3 consists of 14 residues. Germline assignment: CDR1 SGHAT and CDR2 FQDESV (reference sequence).

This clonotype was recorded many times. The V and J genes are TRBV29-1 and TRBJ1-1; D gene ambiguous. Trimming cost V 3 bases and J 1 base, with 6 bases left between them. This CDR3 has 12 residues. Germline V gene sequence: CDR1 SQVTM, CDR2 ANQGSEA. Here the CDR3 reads CSVDWENTEAFF. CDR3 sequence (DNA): TGCAGCGTTGACTGGGAGAACACTGAAGCTTTCTTT. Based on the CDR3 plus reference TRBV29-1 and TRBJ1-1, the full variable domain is SAVISQKPSRDICQRGTSLTIQCQVDSQVTMMFWYRQQPGQSLTLIATANQGSEATYESGFVIDKFPISRPNLTFSTLTVSNMSPEDSSIYLCSVDWENTEAFFGQGTRLTVV.

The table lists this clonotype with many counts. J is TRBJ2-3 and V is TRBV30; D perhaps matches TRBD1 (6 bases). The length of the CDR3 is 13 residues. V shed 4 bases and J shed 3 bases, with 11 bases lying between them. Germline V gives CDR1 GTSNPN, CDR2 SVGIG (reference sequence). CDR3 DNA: TGTGCCTGGACCCAGGGGAGAACAGATACGCAGTATTTT. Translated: CAWTQGRTDTQYF. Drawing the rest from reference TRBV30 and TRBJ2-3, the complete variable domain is SQTIHQWPATLVQPVGSPLSLECTVEGTSNPNLYWYRQAAGRGLQLLFYSVGIGQISSEVPQNLSASRPQDRQFILSSKKLLLSDSGFYLCAWTQGRTDTQYFGPGTRLTVL.

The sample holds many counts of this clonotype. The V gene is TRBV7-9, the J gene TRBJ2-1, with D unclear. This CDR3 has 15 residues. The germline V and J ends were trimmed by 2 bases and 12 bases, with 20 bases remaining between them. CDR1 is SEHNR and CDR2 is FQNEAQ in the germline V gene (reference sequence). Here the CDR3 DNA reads TGTGCCAGCAGCTTACTTGGACCCTCCCCTGGTAGGCAGTTCTTC. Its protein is CASSLLGPSPGRQFF.

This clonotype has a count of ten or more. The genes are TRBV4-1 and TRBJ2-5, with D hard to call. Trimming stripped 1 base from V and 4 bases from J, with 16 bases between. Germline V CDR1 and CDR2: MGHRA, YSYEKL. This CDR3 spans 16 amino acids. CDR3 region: CASSQGYGAPTETQYF. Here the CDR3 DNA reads TGCGCCAGCAGCCAAGGGTATGGAGCACCAACAGAGACCCAGTACTTC.

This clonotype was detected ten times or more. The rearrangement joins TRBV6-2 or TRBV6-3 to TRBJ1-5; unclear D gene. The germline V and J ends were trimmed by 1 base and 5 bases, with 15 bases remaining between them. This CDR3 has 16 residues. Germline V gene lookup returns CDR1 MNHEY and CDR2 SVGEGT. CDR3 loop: CASSYWARTRDQPQHF. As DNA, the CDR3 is TGTGCCAGCAGTTACTGGGCCAGGACCCGCGATCAGCCCCAGCATTTT.